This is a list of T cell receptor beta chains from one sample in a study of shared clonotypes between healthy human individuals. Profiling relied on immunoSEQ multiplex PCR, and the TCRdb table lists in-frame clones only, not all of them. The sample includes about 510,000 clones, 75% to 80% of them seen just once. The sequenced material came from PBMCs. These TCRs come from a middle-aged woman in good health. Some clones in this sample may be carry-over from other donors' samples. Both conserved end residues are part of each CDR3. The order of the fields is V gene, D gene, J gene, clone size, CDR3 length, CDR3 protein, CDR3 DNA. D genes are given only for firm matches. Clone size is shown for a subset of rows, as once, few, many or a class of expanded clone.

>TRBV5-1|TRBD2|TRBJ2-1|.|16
CASTLTTSGAYNEQFF
TGCGCCAGCACCCTAACGACTAGCGGGGCCTACAATGAGCAGTTCTTC
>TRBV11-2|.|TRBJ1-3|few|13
CASSFDSGNTIYF
TGTGCCAGCAGCTTCGACTCTGGAAACACCATATATTTT
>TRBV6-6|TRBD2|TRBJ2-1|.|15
CASSLRLAGYNEQFF
TGTGCCAGCAGTTTGCGACTAGCGGGATACAATGAGCAGTTCTTC
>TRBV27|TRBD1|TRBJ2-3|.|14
CAAKQTGLSDTQYF
TGTGCCGCAAAGCAGACAGGGCTTTCAGATACGCAGTATTTT
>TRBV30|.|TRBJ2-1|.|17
CAWSSPFYGSLSDEQFF
TGTGCCTGGAGTTCCCCCTTTTACGGGAGTTTGTCGGATGAGCAGTTCTTC
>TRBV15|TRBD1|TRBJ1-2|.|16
CATSREIGTGRGGYTF
TGTGCCACCAGCAGAGAGATTGGGACAGGGAGAGGGGGCTACACCTTC
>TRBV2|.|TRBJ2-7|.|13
CASRESPGPRRYF
TGTGCCAGCAGGGAATCGCCGGGACCGAGAAGGTACTTC
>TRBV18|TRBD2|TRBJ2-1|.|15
CASSPVAGENNEQFF
TGTGCCAGCTCACCGGTAGCGGGAGAGAACAATGAGCAGTTCTTC
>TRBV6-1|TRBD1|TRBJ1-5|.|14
CASSVTGPNQPQHF
TGTGCCAGCAGCGTGACAGGGCCCAATCAGCCCCAGCATTTT
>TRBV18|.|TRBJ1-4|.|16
CASSRGSASSNEKLFF
TGTGCCAGCTCACGAGGGAGTGCTTCCAGTAATGAAAAACTGTTTTTT
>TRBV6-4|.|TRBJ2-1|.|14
CASSDSHDRDEQFF
TGTGCCAGCAGTGACTCGCACGACCGCGATGAGCAGTTCTTC
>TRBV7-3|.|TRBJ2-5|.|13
CASSLDGQGSQYF
TGTGCCAGCAGCTTGGACGGCCAGGGATCCCAGTACTTC
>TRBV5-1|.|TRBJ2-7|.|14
CASSLFGSGYEQYF
TGCGCCAGCAGCTTGTTCGGGAGCGGCTACGAGCAGTACTTC
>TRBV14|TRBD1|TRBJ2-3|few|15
CASSKDRVGSDTQYF
TGTGCCAGCAGCAAGGACAGGGTAGGGTCAGATACGCAGTATTTT
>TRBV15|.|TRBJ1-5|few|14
CATSREPGLQPQHF
TGTGCCACCAGCAGAGAGCCGGGGCTTCAGCCCCAGCATTTT
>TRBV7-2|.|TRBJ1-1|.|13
CASSLTGGTEAFF
TGTGCCAGCAGCTTAACCGGAGGCACTGAAGCTTTCTTT
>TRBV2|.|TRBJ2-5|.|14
CASGKTGGGETQYF
TGTGCCAGTGGAAAGACAGGTGGGGGAGAGACCCAGTACTTC
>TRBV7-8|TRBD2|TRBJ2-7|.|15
CASESREGSAYEQYF
TGTGCCAGCGAATCCCGGGAGGGATCGGCCTACGAGCAGTACTTC
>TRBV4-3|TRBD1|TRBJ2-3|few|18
CASSQSSSRQGRTDTQYF
TGCGCCAGCAGCCAGAGCTCGAGCCGACAGGGCCGCACAGATACGCAGTATTTT
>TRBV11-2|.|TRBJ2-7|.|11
CASSLAFEQYF
TGTGCCAGCAGCTTAGCGTTCGAGCAGTACTTC
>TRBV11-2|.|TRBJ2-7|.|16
CASSSSTRGQIYEQYF
TGTGCCAGCAGCTCATCGACGAGGGGCCAAATCTACGAGCAGTACTTC
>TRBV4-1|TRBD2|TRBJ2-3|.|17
CASSQHGTLAGADTQYF
TGCGCCAGCAGCCAACATGGAACCCTAGCGGGAGCAGATACGCAGTATTTT
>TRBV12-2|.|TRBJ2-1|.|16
CASRLESLAGDHEQFF
TGTGCAAGTCGCTTAGAATCTCTAGCGGGAGACCATGAGCAGTTCTTC
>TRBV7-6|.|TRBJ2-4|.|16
CASSPSPGVGKNIQYF
TGTGCCAGCAGCCCTTCCCCAGGGGTTGGAAAAAACATTCAGTACTTC
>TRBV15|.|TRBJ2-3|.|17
CATSRDTGLPILHTQYF
TGTGCCACCAGCAGAGATACGGGTCTGCCCATCCTGCATACGCAGTATTTT
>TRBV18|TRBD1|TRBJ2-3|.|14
CASSGTEWEDTQYF
TGTGCCAGCTCAGGGACAGAGTGGGAAGATACGCAGTATTTT
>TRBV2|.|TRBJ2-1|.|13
CAARGGIYNEQFF
TGTGCCGCACGGGGCGGTATCTACAATGAGCAGTTCTTC
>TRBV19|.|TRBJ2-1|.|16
CASSISFPSAVNEQFF
TGTGCCAGTAGTATATCTTTCCCCAGTGCGGTGAATGAGCAGTTCTTC
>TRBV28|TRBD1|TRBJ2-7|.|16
CASTPTGSLYYYEQYF
TGTGCCAGCACCCCGACAGGGTCGTTATACTACTACGAGCAGTACTTC
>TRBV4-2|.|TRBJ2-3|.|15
CASSPQAAGSDTQYF
TGTGCCAGCAGCCCCCAGGCGGCGGGTTCAGATACGCAGTATTTT
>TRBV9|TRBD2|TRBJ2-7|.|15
CASSVGASGSYEQYF
TGTGCCAGCAGCGTAGGTGCTAGCGGGAGCTACGAGCAGTACTTC
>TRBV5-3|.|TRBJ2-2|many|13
CARSLDNTGELFF
TGTGCCAGAAGCTTGGACAACACCGGGGAGCTGTTTTTT
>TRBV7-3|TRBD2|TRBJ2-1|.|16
CASSSQGLAGTNEQFF
TGTGCCAGCAGCTCCCAGGGACTAGCGGGGACCAATGAGCAGTTCTTC
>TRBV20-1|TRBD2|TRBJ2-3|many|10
CSLGTSLQYF
TGCAGCCTGGGGACTAGCTTGCAGTATTTT
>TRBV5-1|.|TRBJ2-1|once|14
CASKGGTNYNEQFF
TGCGCCAGCAAAGGGGGGACAAACTACAATGAGCAGTTCTTC
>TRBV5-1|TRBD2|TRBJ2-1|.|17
CASSPGLTSGSHNEQFF
TGCGCCAGCAGCCCGGGATTGACTAGCGGGAGCCACAATGAGCAGTTCTTC
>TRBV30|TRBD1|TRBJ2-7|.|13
CAWSFPGGYEQYF
TGTGCCTGGAGTTTCCCAGGGGGATACGAGCAGTACTTC
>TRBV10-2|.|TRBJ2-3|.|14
CASSIGRDTDTQYF
TGCGCCAGCAGTATCGGGCGGGACACAGATACGCAGTATTTT
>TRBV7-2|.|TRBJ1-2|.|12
CASSQVDYGYTF
TGTGCCAGCAGCCAAGTGGATTATGGCTACACCTTC
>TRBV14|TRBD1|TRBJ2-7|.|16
CASSQDVGQGGYEQYF
TGTGCCAGCAGCCAAGATGTGGGACAGGGAGGCTACGAGCAGTACTTC
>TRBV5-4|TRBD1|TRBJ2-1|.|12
CASNLRTGDQFF
TGTGCCAGCAACCTCCGGACAGGGGACCAGTTCTTC
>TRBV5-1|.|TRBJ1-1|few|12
CASSFRGAEAFF
TGCGCCAGCAGCTTTAGAGGGGCCGAAGCTTTCTTT
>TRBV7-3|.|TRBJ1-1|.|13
CASSQTGNTEAFF
TGTGCCAGCAGCCAGACAGGGAACACTGAAGCTTTCTTT
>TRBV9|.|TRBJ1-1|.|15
CASSVVTGQNTEAFF
TGTGCCAGCAGCGTAGTGACAGGACAGAACACTGAAGCTTTCTTT
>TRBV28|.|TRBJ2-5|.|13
CASSLNQVKTQYF
TGTGCCAGCAGTCTGAACCAAGTAAAGACCCAGTACTTC
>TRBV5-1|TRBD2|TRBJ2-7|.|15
CASSSRTSRGDEQYF
TGCGCCAGCAGCTCCCGGACTAGTCGGGGAGACGAGCAGTACTTC
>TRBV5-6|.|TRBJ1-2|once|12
CASSWTVGGYTF
TGTGCCAGCAGCTGGACAGTAGGTGGCTACACCTTC
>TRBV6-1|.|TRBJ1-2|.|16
CASSETGWQANYGYTF
TGTGCCAGCAGTGAGACAGGCTGGCAAGCTAACTATGGCTACACCTTC
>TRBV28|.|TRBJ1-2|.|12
CASSLLGDGYTF
TGTGCCAGCAGTTTGTTGGGGGATGGCTACACCTTC
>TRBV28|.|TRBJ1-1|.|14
CASSLIGVDTEAFF
TGTGCCAGCAGTTTAATAGGGGTAGACACTGAAGCTTTCTTT
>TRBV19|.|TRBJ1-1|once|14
CASSIPDGYTEAFF
TGTGCCAGTAGTATTCCGGACGGGTACACTGAAGCTTTCTTT
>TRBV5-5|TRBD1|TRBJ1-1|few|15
CASSHWDRREVGAFF
TGTGCCAGCAGCCACTGGGACAGAAGGGAAGTAGGAGCTTTCTTT
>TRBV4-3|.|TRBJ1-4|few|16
CASSQDLWAPNEKLFF
TGCGCCAGCAGCCAAGATCTTTGGGCTCCTAATGAAAAACTGTTTTTT
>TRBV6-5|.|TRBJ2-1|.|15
CASSYGLPTYNEQFF
TGTGCCAGCAGTTACGGCCTACCAACCTACAATGAGCAGTTCTTC
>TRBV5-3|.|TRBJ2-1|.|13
CARSLKRNNEQFF
TGTGCCAGAAGCTTAAAACGAAACAATGAGCAGTTCTTC